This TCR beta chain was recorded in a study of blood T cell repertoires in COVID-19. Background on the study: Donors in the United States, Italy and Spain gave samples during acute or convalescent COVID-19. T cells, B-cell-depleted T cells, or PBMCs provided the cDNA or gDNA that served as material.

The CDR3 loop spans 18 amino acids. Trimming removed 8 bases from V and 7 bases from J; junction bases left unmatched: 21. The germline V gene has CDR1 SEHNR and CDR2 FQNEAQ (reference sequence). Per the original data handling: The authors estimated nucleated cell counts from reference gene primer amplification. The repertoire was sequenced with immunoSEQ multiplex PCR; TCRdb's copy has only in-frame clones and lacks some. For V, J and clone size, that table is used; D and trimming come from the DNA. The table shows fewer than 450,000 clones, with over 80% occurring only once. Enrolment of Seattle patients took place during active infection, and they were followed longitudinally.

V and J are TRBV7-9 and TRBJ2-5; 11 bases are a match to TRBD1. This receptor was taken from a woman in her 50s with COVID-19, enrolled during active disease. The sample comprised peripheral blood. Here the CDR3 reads CASAPRTGGALVGWTQYF. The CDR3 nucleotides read TGTGCCAGCGCTCCGAGGACAGGGGGCGCGTTGGTTGGGTGGACCCAGTACTTC.